In this sample, the clone carrying this TCR beta chain turned up many times. The antigen remains undetermined. CDR1 is MGHRA and CDR2 is YSYEKL in the germline V gene. V was shortened by 3 bases and J by 8 bases, with 16 bases between the two germline ends. The CDR3 has 14 amino acids. Patients with uncontrolled infections, other autoimmune diseases, pregnancy or lactation were excluded. The entry originates in a study of T cells in Graves' hyperthyroidism and ophthalmopathy. Template material for amplifying TCR beta CDR3 regions consisted of RNA transcripts. HTBI primers drove first-round RT-PCR of the TCR CDR3. TCRdb itself ran the multiplex PCR reads through MiXCR, one entry per CDR3 protein. Of 34,000 or so distinct CDR3 sequences listed, 40% to 65% are singletons. Study-level findings and limits: Ophthalmopathy was predicted by the model a median of 6.5 months ahead of onset. From stable hyperthyroidism, ophthalmopathy was set apart by a 13 V-J model.

J is TRBJ1-2 and V is TRBV4-1; possibly TRBD1 for D (5 bases). The sequence was obtained from a woman in her 40s with Graves' ophthalmopathy. The source material was blood. The CDR3 bases are TGCGCCAGCAGCCAGAACACAGGTGTCGGGGGCTACACCTTC. As protein: CASSQNTGVGGYTF.